The next 14 T cell receptor beta chains were all read from a single sample in a study of blood T cell repertoires in COVID-19. Produced via immunoSEQ multiplex PCR; TCRdb's table is partial and in-frame only. The data contain hundreds of thousands of clones, about 90% of them singletons. What was sequenced was PBMCs or T cells enriched from blood (not recorded which). The receptors shown here come from a young man who had recovered from COVID-19.

Comments on this clone: One junction end disagrees with the germline gene, perhaps due to a read error. The rearrangement uses TRBV7-7 and TRBJ2-3, with 8 bases matching TRBD1. Germline lookup yields CDR1 SSHAT and CDR2 FNYEAQ (reference sequence). The CDR3 has 15 amino acids. The CDR3 DNA sequence: TGTGCTAGCAGCCAAGACAGGGGAGACACAGATACGCAGTATTTT. It yields the protein CASSQDRGDTDTQYF.

This chain links TRBV7-2 with TRBJ2-3, with unresolved D. CDR3 size: 16 residues. With 3 bases removed from V and 2 bases from J, the gap between germline ends came to 15 bases. Germline lookup yields CDR1 SGHTA and CDR2 FQGNSA. CDR3 in amino acids: CASSFKAFSITDTQYF. CDR3 nucleotide sequence: TGTGCCAGCAGCTTTAAAGCCTTTTCCATCACAGATACGCAGTATTTT.

The V and J genes are TRBV19 and TRBJ1-6; D might be TRBD1 (5 bases). Germline values: CDR1 LNHDA, CDR2 SQIVND (reference sequence). The CDR3 extends over 16 amino acids. The V gene lost 6 bases and the J gene lost 5 bases, with 17 bases spanning the gap. The CDR3 spells CASRELASRDNSPLHF. The CDR3 region has the DNA TGTGCCAGTAGGGAATTGGCCTCCAGGGATAATTCACCCCTCCACTTT.

V is TRBV7-2 and J is TRBJ2-1; 7 bases match TRBD2. CDR1 SGHTA and CDR2 FQGNSA come from the germline V gene. V gave up 0 bases and J gave up 1 base; unmatched junction bases: 6. The CDR3 runs 17 residues. This chain's CDR3 is CASSLAQASGSYNEQFF. Written as DNA, the CDR3 is TGTGCCAGCAGCTTAGCGCAGGCTAGCGGTTCCTACAATGAGCAGTTCTTC.

The genes are TRBV11-2 and TRBJ2-7; a weak D match, TRBD2 (5 bases). The length of the CDR3 is 13 residues. V was cut by 1 base and J by 6 bases, with 10 bases left in between. CDR1 and CDR2 (germline): SGHAT, FQNNGV. The DNA for the CDR3 is TGTGCCAGCAGCTTAGTCCTAGCTGTCGAGCAGTACTTC. This codes for CASSLVLAVEQYF. The whole variable domain, filled in from reference TRBV11-2 and TRBJ2-7, reads EAGVAQSPRYKIIEKRQSVAFWCNPISGHATLYWYQQILGQGPKLLIQFQNNGVVDDSQLPKDRFSAERLKGVDSTLKIQPAKLEDSAVYLCASSLVLAVEQYFGPGTRLTVT.

This clone was counted once. The chain links TRBV9 to TRBJ2-3, with 16 bases fitting TRBD2. The junction had 5 bases not matched to a gene; V was cut back by 0 bases and J by 4 bases. There are 18 residues in the CDR3. Germline CDR1 reads SGDLS; CDR2 reads YYNGEE. The CDR3 is CASSVGGLAGGFADTQYF. As DNA, the CDR3 is TGTGCCAGCAGCGTAGGGGGACTAGCGGGAGGGTTTGCAGATACGCAGTATTTT. Based on the CDR3 plus reference TRBV9 and TRBJ2-3, the full variable domain is DSGVTQTPKHLITATGQRVTLRCSPRSGDLSVYWYQQSLDQGLQFLIQYYNGEERAKGNILERFSAQQFPDLHSELNLSSLELGDSALYFCASSVGGLAGGFADTQYFGPGTRLTVL.

Only a few counts were recorded for this clone. The chain has TRBV27 and TRBJ2-2, with D possibly TRBD2 on 5 matching bases. Trimming removed 2 bases from V and 6 bases from J, with 10 bases in between. CDR1 and CDR2 (germline): MNHEY, SMNVEV (reference sequence). The CDR3 runs to 14 residues. Here the CDR3 reads CASSLIAGAGELFF. The DNA for the CDR3 is TGTGCCAGCAGTTTAATTGCCGGGGCCGGGGAGCTGTTTTTT.

This clone was recorded once. The rearrangement links TRBV7-8 to TRBJ1-1; no definite D call. Trimming removed 5 bases from V and 1 base from J, with 8 bases in between. The CDR3 spans 13 residues. CDR1 SGHVS and CDR2 FQNEAQ come from the germline V gene. DNA for the CDR3: TGTGCCAGCAGCGCATACTGGAACACTGAAGCTTTCTTT. It is translated as CASSAYWNTEAFF. The full variable domain, rest sourced from reference TRBV7-8 and TRBJ1-1, is GAGVSQSPRYKVAKRGQDVALRCDPISGHVSLFWYQQALGQGPEFLTYFQNEAQLDKSGLPSDRFFAERPEGSVSTLKIQRTQQEDSAVYLCASSAYWNTEAFFGQGTRLTVV.

This clone turned up a few times. The CDR3 coding sequence is TGTGCCTGGACTACGGACAGATGGAACACTGAAGCTTTCTTT. It codes for CAWTTDRWNTEAFF. J is TRBJ1-1 and V is TRBV30, with a tentative D call TRBD1 (6 bases). V lost 4 bases to trimming and J lost 1 base, with 13 bases between them. CDR3 length equals 14 residues. Germline CDR1 reads GTSNPN; CDR2 reads SVGIG (reference sequence).

The chain combines TRBV7-9 with TRBJ1-6, with D possibly TRBD1 on 6 matching bases. In germline, CDR1 is SEHNR, CDR2 FQNEAQ (reference sequence). Trimming cost V 3 bases and J 5 bases, with 8 bases left between them. The CDR3 has 14 amino acids. For the CDR3, the DNA is TGTGCCAGCAGCTTGGACAGAAATAATTCACCCCTCCACTTT. Its translation is CASSLDRNNSPLHF.

In DNA form, the CDR3 reads TGCGCCAGCAGTCTCTCCCGGGACAGGCTAAATCAGCCCCAGCATTTT. This gives the protein CASSLSRDRLNQPQHF. The chain links TRBV4-1 to TRBJ1-5; 8 bases fit TRBD1. CDR1 is MGHRA, CDR2 YSYEKL, per germline. The CDR3 has 16 residues. Unmatched junction bases numbered 11, after V lost 6 bases and J lost 4 bases.

This sequence joins TRBV27 and TRBJ2-7, with 12 bases that match TRBD2. The CDR3 consists of 16 residues. V was pared by 4 bases and J by 5 bases, with 9 bases of the junction left unmatched. Germline V gene sequence: CDR1 MNHEY, CDR2 SMNVEV (reference sequence). The DNA of the CDR3 is TGTGCCAGCAGTTCCCTAGCGGGAGGGCCATTGAACGAGCAGTACTTC. As protein: CASSSLAGGPLNEQYF.

The chain has TRBV28 and TRBJ1-5; 8 bases map to TRBD1. The CDR3 is made up of 14 amino acids. Germline values: CDR1 MDHEN, CDR2 SYDVKM. V trimming: 6 bases; J trimming: 7 bases; junction bases outside the gene matches: 8. CDR3 in amino acids: CASSQGQGGQPQHF. DNA of the CDR3: TGTGCCAGCAGCCAAGGACAGGGTGGCCAGCCCCAGCATTTT.

The J gene is TRBJ2-7, the V gene TRBV9; TRBD2 matches at 8 bases. This CDR3 spans 15 amino acids. Germline V gene sequence: CDR1 SGDLS, CDR2 YYNGEE. The V gene end was trimmed by 0 bases and the J gene end by 2 bases; junction bases not matched to a gene: 4. The CDR3 DNA sequence: TGTGCCAGCAGCGTAGGGCTAGCGGGTACCTACGAGCAGTACTTC. Encoded protein: CASSVGLAGTYEQYF. Drawing the rest from reference TRBV9 and TRBJ2-7, the complete variable domain is DSGVTQTPKHLITATGQRVTLRCSPRSGDLSVYWYQQSLDQGLQFLIQYYNGEERAKGNILERFSAQQFPDLHSELNLSSLELGDSALYFCASSVGLAGTYEQYFGPGTRLTVT.